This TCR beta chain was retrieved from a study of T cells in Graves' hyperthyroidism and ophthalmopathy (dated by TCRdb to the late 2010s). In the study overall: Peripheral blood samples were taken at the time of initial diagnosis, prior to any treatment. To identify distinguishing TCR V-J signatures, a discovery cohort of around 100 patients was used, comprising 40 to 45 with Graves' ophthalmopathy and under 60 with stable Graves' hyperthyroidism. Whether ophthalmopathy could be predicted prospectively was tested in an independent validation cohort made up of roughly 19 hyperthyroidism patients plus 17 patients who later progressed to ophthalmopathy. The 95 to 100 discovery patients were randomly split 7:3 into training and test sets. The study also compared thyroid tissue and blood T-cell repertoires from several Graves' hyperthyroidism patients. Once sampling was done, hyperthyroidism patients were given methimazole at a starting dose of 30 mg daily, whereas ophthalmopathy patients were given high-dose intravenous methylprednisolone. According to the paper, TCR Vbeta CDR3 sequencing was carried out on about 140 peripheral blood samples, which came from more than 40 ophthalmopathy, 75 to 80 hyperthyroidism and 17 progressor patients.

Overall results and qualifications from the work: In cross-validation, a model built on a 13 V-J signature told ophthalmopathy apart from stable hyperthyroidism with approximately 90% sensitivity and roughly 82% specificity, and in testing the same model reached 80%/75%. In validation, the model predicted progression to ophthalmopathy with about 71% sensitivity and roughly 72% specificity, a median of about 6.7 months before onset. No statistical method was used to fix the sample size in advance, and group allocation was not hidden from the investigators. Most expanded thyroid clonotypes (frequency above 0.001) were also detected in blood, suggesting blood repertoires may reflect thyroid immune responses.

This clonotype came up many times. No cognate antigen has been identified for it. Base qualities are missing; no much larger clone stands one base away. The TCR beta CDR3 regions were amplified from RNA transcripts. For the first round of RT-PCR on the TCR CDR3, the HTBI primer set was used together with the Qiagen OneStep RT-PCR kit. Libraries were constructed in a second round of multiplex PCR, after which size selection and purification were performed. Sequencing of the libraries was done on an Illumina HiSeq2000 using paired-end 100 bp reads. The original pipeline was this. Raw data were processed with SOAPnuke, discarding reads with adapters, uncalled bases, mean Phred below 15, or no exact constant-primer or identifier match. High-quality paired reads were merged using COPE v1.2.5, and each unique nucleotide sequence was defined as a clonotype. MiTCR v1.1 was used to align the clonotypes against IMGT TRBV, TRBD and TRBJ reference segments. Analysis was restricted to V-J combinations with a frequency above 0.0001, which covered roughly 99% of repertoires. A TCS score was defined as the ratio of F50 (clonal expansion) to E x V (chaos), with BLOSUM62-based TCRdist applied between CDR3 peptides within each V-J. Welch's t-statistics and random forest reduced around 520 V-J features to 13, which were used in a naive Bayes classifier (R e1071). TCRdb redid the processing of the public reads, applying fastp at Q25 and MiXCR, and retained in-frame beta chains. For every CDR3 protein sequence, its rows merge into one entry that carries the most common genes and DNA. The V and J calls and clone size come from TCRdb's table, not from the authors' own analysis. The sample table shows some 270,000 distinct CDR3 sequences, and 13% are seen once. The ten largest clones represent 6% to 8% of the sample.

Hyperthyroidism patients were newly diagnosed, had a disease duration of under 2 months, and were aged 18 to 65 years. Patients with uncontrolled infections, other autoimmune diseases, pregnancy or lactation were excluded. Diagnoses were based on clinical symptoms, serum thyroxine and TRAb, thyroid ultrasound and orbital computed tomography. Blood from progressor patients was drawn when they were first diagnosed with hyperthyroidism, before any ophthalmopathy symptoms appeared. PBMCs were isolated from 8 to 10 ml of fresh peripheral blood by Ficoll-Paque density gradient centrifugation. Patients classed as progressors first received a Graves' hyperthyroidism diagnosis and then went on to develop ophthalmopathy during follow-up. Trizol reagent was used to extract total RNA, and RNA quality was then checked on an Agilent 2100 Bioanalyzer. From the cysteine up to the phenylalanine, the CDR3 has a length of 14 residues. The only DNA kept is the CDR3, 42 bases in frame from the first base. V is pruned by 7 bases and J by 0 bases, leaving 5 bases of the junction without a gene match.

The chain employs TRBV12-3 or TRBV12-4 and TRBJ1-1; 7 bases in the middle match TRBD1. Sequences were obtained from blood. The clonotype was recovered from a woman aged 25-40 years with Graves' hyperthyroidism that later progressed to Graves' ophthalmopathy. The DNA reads TGTGCCAGCACCGAGGGACAGCTGAACACTGAAGCTTTCTTT. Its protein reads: CASTEGQLNTEAFF.